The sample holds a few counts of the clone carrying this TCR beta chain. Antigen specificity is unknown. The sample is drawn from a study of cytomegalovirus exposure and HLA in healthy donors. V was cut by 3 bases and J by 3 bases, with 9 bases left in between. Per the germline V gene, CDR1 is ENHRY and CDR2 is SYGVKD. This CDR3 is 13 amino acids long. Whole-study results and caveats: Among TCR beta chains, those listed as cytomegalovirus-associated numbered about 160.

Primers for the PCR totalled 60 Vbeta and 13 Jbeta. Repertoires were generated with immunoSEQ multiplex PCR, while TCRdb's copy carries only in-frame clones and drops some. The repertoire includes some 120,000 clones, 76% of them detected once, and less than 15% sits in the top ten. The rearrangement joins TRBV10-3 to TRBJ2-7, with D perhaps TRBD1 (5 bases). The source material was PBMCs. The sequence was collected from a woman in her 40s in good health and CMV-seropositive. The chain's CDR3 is CAISDRAFYEQYF. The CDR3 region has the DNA TGTGCCATCAGTGACAGGGCATTCTACGAGCAGTACTTC.